One sample yielded the 18 T cell receptor beta chains listed below, sequenced in a study of monozygotic twins with inflammatory bowel disease. TCRdb reprocessed the 5' RACE reads and stores each CDR3 protein as one record, lacking DNA. The data include 150,000 to 200,000 distinct CDR3 sequences; the top ten clones carry 7.4%. Sequencing input: blood. These TCRs come from a human donor with ulcerative colitis or Crohn's disease, or a healthy co-twin of an affected twin (not recorded which).

V gene TRBV5-4 combines with J gene TRBJ2-1; the D call from TCRdb, TRBD2, cannot be confirmed without DNA. The CDR3 loop spans 15 amino acids. In germline, CDR1 is SGHNT, CDR2 YYREEE (reference sequence). The CDR3 reads CASSLDPQLYNEQFF.

The chain has TRBV5-1 and TRBJ2-5; TCRdb proposes TRBD1, but this gene call is untestable without DNA. Germline-derived CDR1 and CDR2 are SGHRS and YFSETQ. The CDR3 has 16 amino acids. CDR3 sequence: CASSTDVDRGRETQYF.

This CDR3 is CASSASGEELFF. The chain carries TRBV2 and TRBJ2-2. In germline, CDR1 is SNHLY, CDR2 FYNNEI. This CDR3 has 12 amino acids.

The CDR3 loop is CASSQKPETGPRIGSPLHF. The genes are TRBV14 and TRBJ1-6. Germline loops: CDR1 SGHDN, CDR2 FVKESK. This CDR3 region has 19 residues. The full variable domain, in which reference TRBV14 and TRBJ1-6 provide the parts outside the CDR3, is EAGVTQFPSHSVIEKGQTVTLRCDPISGHDNLYWYRRVMGKEIKFLLHFVKESKQDESGMPNNRFLAERTGGTYSTLKVQPAELEDSGVYFCASSQKPETGPRIGSPLHFGNGTRLTVT.

The J gene is TRBJ2-5, the V gene TRBV3-1. CDR3 length: 14 residues. From germline, CDR1 is LGHDT and CDR2 YNNKEL (reference sequence). CDR3 protein: CASSQGLFGETQYF.

The chain is built from TRBV12-3 or TRBV12-4 and TRBJ1-6. CDR3 length: 11 residues. This chain's CDR3 is CASTLAGALHF.

The CDR3 here is CASSLPPGQGVF. The chain uses TRBV7-2 and TRBJ2-7; TCRdb proposes TRBD1, but this gene call is untestable without DNA. The CDR3 totals 12 residues. From germline, CDR1 is SGHTA and CDR2 FQGNSA. The full variable domain, completed using reference TRBV7-2 and TRBJ2-7, is GAGVSQSPSNKVTEKGKDVELRCDPISGHTALYWYRQSLGQGLEFLIYFQGNSAPDKSGLPSDRFSAERTGGSVSTLTIQRTQQEDSAVYLCASSLPPGQGVFGPGTRLTVT.

The V call is TRBV7-2, the J call TRBJ2-3; the D gene TCRdb calls, TRBD2, cannot be checked with no DNA. In germline, CDR1 is SGHTA, CDR2 FQGNSA. This CDR3 has 16 residues. The CDR3 sequence is CASSLGGGPSTDTQYF. The complete variable domain, with remaining parts taken from reference TRBV7-2 and TRBJ2-3, reads GAGVSQSPSNKVTEKGKDVELRCDPISGHTALYWYRQSLGQGLEFLIYFQGNSAPDKSGLPSDRFSAERTGGSVSTLTIQRTQQEDSAVYLCASSLGGGPSTDTQYFGPGTRLTVL.

The genes are TRBV5-1 and TRBJ2-5; TCRdb lists TRBD1, though no DNA is available to test this call. Germline V gene sequence: CDR1 SGHRS, CDR2 YFSETQ. The CDR3 extends over 14 amino acids. This CDR3 reads CASSRAEGRETQYF.

The chain is built from TRBV7-8 and TRBJ2-7; the TCRdb call, TRBD1, lacks DNA for checking. CDR1 and CDR2 from the germline V gene are SGHVS and FQNEAQ. The CDR3 loop spans 17 amino acids. This CDR3 is CASSLHRTGLLSREQYF.

This chain joins TRBV30 and TRBJ1-4; with no DNA, the TCRdb D assignment of TRBD1 cannot be verified. Germline-derived CDR1 and CDR2 are GTSNPN and SVGIG (reference sequence). The CDR3 sequence is 13 residues long. The CDR3 here is CAWRQGNNEKLFF.

The rearrangement joins TRBV5-4 to TRBJ2-3; absent DNA, TCRdb's TRBD1 call cannot be checked. Germline-derived CDR1 and CDR2 are SGHNT and YYREEE (reference sequence). This CDR3 has 14 residues. The CDR3 sequence is CASSLQGFTDTQYF.

CDR3 in amino acids: CSARDPGGEQYF. This chain joins TRBV20-1 and TRBJ2-7; TCRdb designates TRBD1, a call that cannot be tested without DNA. The CDR3 runs to 12 residues. The germline V gene has CDR1 DFQATT and CDR2 SNEGSKA (reference sequence).

This CDR3 is CASSTQTGFQETQYF. The gene calls are TRBV19 and TRBJ2-5. CDR3 length: 15 amino acids. Germline assignment: CDR1 LNHDA and CDR2 SQIVND (reference sequence).

The CDR3 loop reads CSASGGDTQYF. This chain connects TRBV20-1 to TRBJ2-3; TCRdb calls TRBD1, which cannot be checked without DNA. CDR3 size: 11 residues. Germline V gene data show CDR1 as DFQATT and CDR2 as SNEGSKA (reference sequence).

V and J are TRBV4-1 and TRBJ2-7; TCRdb selects TRBD2, and the lack of DNA leaves this call unchecked. CDR1 MGHRA and CDR2 YSYEKL come from the germline V gene. This CDR3 spans 19 amino acids. The CDR3 protein is CASSPRLAGGLREPYEQYF.

The chain combines TRBV20-1 with TRBJ1-1; TCRdb's D call, TRBD1, is unchecked because there is no DNA. The CDR3 runs 14 residues. Per the germline V gene, CDR1 is DFQATT and CDR2 is SNEGSKA (reference sequence). The CDR3: CSAPSRTGNTEAFF.

This sequence joins TRBV12-3 or TRBV12-4 and TRBJ2-5. The CDR3 is 14 amino acids. The CDR3 protein is CASSLSGVQATQYF.